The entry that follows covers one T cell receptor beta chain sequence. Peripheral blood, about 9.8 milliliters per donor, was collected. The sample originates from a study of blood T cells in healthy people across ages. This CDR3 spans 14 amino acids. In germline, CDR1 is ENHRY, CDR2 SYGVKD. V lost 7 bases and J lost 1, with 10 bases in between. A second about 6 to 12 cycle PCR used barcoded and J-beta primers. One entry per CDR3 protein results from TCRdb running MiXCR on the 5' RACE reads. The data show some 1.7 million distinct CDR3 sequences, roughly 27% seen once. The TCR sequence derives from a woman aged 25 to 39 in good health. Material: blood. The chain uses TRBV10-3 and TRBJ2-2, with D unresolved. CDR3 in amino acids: CAITEAGNTGELFF. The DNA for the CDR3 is TGTGCCATCACCGAGGCTGGGAACACCGGGGAGCTGTTTTTT.